One sample yielded the 6 T cell receptor beta chains listed below, sequenced in a study of T cells after yellow fever vaccination. TCRdb fed the 5' RACE reads into MiXCR, producing one record per CDR3 protein. Of around 260,000 distinct CDR3 sequences detected, around 4.9% appear once; the ten largest clones hold roughly 3.4%. Sequences were derived from CD4+ T cells sorted from PBMCs, sampled on the day of the yellow fever booster vaccination. The receptors shown here come from a man aged 18 to 29 who received the YFV17D yellow fever vaccine.

Many counts were recorded for this clonotype. This chain's CDR3 is CASSPYRGPYEQYF. The CDR3 DNA reads TGCGCCAGCAGCCCGTACAGGGGGCCGTACGAGCAGTACTTC. The chain combines TRBV4-1 with TRBJ2-7; 9 bases line up with TRBD1. The CDR3 has 14 residues. The germline V gene encodes CDR1 MGHRA and CDR2 YSYEKL. Trimming cost V 4 bases and J 4 bases; bases outside gene matches: 5.

This clonotype was detected a few times. J is TRBJ2-3 and V is TRBV20-1; a possible D gene is TRBD1 (5 bases). Germline V gene sequence: CDR1 DFQATT, CDR2 SNEGSKA (reference sequence). This CDR3 spans 15 amino acids. V dropped 5 bases and J dropped 6 bases, with 21 bases sitting between them. In nucleotides, the CDR3 is TGCAGTGCTTCTCCCTCGTTAGGGGTCGGGGATACGCAGTATTTT. Translated, it gives CSASPSLGVGDTQYF.

The genes are TRBV5-4 and TRBJ2-2, with 8 bases aligning to TRBD1. CDR1 is SGHNT, CDR2 YYREEE, per germline (reference sequence). This CDR3 is built from 16 residues. V lost 1 base and J lost 2; bases outside the gene matches: 4. The CDR3 sequence: CASSLLQGANTGELFF. The CDR3 DNA sequence: TGTGCCAGCAGCTTGCTCCAGGGGGCTAACACCGGGGAGCTGTTTTTT.

There are many counts of this clonotype. This chain uses TRBV6-5 with TRBJ1-2; a weak D match, TRBD1 (6 bases). V lost 4 bases and J lost 4, with 13 bases in between. Germline V gene data show CDR1 as MNHEY and CDR2 as SVGAGI. The CDR3 spans 14 residues. The CDR3 DNA follows: TGTGCCAGCAGTTTCGACAGGCCTCCCTATGGCTACACCTTC. It specifies CASSFDRPPYGYTF.

J is TRBJ2-3 and V is TRBV4-3, with D perhaps matching TRBD1 (6 bases). V gave up 0 bases and J gave up 2 bases, with 18 bases separating them. CDR3 length: 18 residues. CDR1 is LGHNA and CDR2 is YSLEER in the germline V gene. The CDR3 is CASSQEIGAGQNTDTQYF. DNA of the CDR3: TGCGCCAGCAGCCAAGAAATAGGTGCTGGACAGAACACAGATACGCAGTATTTT.

This clonotype was detected many times. V and J are TRBV7-2 and TRBJ1-6; 9 bases are shared with TRBD1. The CDR3 is 15 amino acids. Germline values: CDR1 SGHTA, CDR2 FQGNSA. With 1 base clipped from V and 10 bases from J, the junction kept 5 bases outside the gene matches. The chain's CDR3 is CASSLVQGAVSPLHF. CDR3 nucleotides: TGTGCCAGCAGCTTAGTACAGGGGGCTGTCTCACCCCTCCACTTT.